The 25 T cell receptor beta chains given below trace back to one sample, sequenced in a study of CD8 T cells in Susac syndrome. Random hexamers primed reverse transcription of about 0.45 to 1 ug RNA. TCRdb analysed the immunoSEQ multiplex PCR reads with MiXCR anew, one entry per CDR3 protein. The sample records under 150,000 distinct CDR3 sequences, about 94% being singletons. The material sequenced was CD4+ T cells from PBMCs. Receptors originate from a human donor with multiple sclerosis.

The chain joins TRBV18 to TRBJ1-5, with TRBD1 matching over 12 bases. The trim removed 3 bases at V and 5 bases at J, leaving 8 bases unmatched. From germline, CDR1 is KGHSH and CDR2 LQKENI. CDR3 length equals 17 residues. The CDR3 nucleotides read TGTGCCAGCTCACCCAGCATCGGGACAGGGGGCGATCAGCCCCAGCATTTT. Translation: CASSPSIGTGGDQPQHF.

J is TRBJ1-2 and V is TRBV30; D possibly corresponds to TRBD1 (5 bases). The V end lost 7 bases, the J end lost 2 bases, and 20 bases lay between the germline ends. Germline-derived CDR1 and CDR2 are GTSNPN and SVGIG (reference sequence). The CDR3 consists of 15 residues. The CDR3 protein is CASDNHNRQNYGYTF. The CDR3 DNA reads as TGTGCCTCGGACAATCATAACCGCCAGAACTATGGCTACACCTTC.

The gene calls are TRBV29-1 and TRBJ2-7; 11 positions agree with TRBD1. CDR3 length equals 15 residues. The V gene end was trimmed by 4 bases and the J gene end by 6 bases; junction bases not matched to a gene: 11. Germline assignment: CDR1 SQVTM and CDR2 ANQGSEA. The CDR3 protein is CSVVFLGTGGSEQYF. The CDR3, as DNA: TGCAGCGTTGTGTTTTTGGGGACAGGGGGGTCCGAGCAGTACTTC.

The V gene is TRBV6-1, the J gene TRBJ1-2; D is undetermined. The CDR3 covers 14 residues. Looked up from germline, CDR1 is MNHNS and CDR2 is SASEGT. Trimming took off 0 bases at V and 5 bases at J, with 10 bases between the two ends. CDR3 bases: TGTGCCAGCAGTGAAGCGGTAGGACTATATGGCTACACCTTC. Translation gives CASSEAVGLYGYTF.

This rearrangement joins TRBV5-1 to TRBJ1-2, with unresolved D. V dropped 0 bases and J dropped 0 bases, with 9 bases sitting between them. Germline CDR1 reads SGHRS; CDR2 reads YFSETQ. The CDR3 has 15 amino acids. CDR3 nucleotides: TGCGCCAGCAGCTTGGAGGCGGAACCTAACTATGGCTACACCTTC. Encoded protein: CASSLEAEPNYGYTF.

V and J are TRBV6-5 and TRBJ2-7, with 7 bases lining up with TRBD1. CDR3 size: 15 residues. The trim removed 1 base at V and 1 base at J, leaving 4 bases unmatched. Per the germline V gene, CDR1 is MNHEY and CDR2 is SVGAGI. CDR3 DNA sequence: TGTGCCAGCAGTTACTTTACAGGGGCGTCCTACGAGCAGTACTTC. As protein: CASSYFTGASYEQYF.

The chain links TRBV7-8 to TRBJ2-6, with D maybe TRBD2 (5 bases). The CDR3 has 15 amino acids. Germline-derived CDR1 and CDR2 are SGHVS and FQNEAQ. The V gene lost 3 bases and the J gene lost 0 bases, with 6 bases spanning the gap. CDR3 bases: TGTGCCAGCAGCTTTGGGAGCTCTGGGGCCAACGTCCTGACTTTC. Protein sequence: CASSFGSSGANVLTF.

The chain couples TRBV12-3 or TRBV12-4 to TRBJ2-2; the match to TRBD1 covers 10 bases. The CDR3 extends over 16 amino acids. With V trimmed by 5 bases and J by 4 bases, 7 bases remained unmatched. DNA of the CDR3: TGTGCCAGCAGTCCCCGCGGGACAGGGGTCACCGGGGAGCTGTTTTTT. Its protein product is CASSPRGTGVTGELFF.

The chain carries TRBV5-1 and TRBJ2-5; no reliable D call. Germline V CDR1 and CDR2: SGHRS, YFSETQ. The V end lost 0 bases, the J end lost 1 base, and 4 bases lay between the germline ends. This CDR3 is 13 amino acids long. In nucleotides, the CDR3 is TGCGCCAGCAGCTTGGCTACCCAAGAGACCCAGTACTTC. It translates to CASSLATQETQYF.

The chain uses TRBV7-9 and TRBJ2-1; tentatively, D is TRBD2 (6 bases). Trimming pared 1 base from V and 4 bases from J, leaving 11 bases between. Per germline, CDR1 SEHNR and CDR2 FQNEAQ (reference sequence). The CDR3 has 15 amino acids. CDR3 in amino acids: CASSLGVGTYNEQFF. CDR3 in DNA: TGTGCCAGCAGCTTAGGGGTCGGGACTTACAATGAGCAGTTCTTC.

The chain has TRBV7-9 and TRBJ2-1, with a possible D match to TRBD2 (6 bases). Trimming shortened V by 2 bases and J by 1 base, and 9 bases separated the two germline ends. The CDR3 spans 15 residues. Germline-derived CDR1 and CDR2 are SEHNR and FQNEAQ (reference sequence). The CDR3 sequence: CASSLLRESYNEQFF. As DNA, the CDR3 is TGTGCCAGCAGCTTATTGCGGGAATCCTACAATGAGCAGTTCTTC.

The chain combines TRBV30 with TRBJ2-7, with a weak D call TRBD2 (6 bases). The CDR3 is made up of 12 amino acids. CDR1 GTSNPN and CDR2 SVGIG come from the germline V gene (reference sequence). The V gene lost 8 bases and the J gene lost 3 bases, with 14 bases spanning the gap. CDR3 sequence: CARGTESYEQYF. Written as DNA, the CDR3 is TGTGCCCGCGGGACGGAAAGCTACGAGCAGTACTTC.

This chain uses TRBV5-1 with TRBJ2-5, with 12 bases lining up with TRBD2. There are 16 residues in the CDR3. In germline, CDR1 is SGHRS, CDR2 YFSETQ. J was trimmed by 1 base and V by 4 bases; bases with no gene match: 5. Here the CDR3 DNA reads TGCGCCAGCAGCCCGGGACTAGCGGGCCTCCAAGAGACCCAGTACTTC. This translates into CASSPGLAGLQETQYF. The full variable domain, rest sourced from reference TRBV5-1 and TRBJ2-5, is KAGVTQTPRYLIKTRGQQVTLSCSPISGHRSVSWYQQTPGQGLQFLFEYFSETQRNKGNFPGRFSGRQFSNSRSEMNVSTLELGDSALYLCASSPGLAGLQETQYFGPGTRLLVL.

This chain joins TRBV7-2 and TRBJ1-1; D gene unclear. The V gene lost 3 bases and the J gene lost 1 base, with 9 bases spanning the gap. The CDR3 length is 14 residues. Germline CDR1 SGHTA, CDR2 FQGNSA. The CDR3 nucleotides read TGTGCCAGCAGCTTGGCAGCTTCGAACACTGAAGCTTTCTTT. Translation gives CASSLAASNTEAFF.

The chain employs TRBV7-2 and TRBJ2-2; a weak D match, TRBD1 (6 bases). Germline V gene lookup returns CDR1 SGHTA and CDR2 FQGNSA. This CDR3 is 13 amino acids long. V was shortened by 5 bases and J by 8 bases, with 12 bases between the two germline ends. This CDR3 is CASSPGTSGELFF. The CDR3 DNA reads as TGTGCCAGCAGCCCGGGGACATCTGGGGAGCTGTTTTTT.

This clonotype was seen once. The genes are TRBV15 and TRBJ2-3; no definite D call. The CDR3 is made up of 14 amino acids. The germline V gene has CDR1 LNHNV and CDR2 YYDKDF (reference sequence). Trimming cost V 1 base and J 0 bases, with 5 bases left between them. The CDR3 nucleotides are TGTGCCACCAGCAGAGGAGAGAGCACAGATACGCAGTATTTT. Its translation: CATSRGESTDTQYF.

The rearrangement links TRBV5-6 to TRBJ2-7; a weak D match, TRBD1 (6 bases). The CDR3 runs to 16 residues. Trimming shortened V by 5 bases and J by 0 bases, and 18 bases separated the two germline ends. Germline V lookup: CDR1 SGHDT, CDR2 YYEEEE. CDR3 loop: CASSQAGTSFSYEQYF. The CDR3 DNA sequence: TGTGCCAGCAGTCAAGCCGGGACATCTTTCTCCTACGAGCAGTACTTC.

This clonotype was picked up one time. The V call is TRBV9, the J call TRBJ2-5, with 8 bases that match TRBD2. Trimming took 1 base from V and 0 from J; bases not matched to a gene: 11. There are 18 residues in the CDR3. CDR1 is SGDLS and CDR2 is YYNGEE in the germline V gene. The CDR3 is CASSVRMAGGLYQETQYF. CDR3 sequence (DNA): TGTGCCAGCAGCGTACGAATGGCGGGGGGCCTCTACCAAGAGACCCAGTACTTC.

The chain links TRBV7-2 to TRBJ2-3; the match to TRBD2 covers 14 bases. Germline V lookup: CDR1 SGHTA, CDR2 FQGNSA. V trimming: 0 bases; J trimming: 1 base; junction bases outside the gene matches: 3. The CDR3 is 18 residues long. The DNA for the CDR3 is TGTGCCAGCAGCTTAGCGACTAGCGGGGGGGTGGGCACAGATACGCAGTATTTT. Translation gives CASSLATSGGVGTDTQYF.

The CDR3 region has the DNA TGTGCCAGCATTACAGGGGGCGAGCAGTTCTTC. Protein product: CASITGGEQFF. The chain links TRBV27 to TRBJ2-1; TRBD1 matches at 9 bases. Unmatched junction bases numbered 2, after V lost 7 bases and J lost 10 bases. Looked up from germline, CDR1 is MNHEY and CDR2 is SMNVEV (reference sequence). The CDR3 consists of 11 residues.

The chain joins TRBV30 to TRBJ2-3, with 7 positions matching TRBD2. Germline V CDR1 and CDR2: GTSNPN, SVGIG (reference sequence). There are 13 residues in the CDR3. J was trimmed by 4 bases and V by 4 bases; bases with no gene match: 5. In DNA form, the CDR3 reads TGTGCCTGGACCGGGGGGTTGGCAGATACGCAGTATTTT. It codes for CAWTGGLADTQYF.

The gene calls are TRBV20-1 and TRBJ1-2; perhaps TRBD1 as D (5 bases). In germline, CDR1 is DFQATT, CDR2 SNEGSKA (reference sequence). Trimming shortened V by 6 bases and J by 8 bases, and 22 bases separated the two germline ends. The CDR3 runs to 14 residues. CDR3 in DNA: TGCAGTGCCCCCGGACGACATACCGGGGGGGGCTACACCTTC. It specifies CSAPGRHTGGGYTF.

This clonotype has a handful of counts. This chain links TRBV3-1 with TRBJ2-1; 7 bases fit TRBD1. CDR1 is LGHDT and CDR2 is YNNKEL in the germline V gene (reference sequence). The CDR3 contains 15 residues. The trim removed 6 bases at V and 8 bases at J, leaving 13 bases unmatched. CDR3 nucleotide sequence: TGTGCCAGCAGTCCAAGACAGGGCTTAAGCGATGAGCAGTTCTTC. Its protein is CASSPRQGLSDEQFF.

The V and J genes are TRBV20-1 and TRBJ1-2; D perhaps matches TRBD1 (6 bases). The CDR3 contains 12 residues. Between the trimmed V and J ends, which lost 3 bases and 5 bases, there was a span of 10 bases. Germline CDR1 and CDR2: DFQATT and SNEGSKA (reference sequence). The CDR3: CSASAGEYGYTF. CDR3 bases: TGCAGTGCTAGTGCAGGGGAGTATGGCTACACCTTC.

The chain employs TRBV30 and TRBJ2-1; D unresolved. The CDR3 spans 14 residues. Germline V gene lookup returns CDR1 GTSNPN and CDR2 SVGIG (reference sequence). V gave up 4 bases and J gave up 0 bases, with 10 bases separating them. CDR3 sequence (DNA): TGTGCCTGGACCCCTAAAAGCTCCTACAATGAGCAGTTCTTC. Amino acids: CAWTPKSSYNEQFF.